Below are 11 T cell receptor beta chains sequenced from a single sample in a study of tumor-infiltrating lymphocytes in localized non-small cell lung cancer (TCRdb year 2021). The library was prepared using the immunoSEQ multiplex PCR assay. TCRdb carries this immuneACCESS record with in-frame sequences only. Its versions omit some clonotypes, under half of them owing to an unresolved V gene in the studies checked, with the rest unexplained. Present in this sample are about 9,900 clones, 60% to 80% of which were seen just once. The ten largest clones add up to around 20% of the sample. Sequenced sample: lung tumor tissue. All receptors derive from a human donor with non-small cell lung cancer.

The CDR3 DNA follows: TGTGCCAGCAGACGATCCGGGACTAGCGGGGGAAATGAGCAGTTCTTC. Protein sequence: CASRRSGTSGGNEQFF. The V call is TRBV5-4, the J call TRBJ2-1, with 14 bases matching TRBD2. V lost 5 bases and J lost 7; bases outside the gene matches: 8. Germline CDR1 reads SGHNT; CDR2 reads YYREEE (reference sequence). The CDR3 length is 16 residues.

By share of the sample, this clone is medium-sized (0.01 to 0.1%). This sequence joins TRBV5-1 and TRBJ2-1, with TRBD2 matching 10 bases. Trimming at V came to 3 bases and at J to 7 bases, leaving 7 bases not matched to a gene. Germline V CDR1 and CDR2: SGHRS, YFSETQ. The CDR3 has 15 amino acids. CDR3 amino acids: CASSSQRGGHNEQFF. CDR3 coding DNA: TGCGCCAGCAGCTCCCAGCGGGGGGGCCATAATGAGCAGTTCTTC.

CDR3 sequence reads: CASSEVYSGANVLTF. The CDR3 DNA reads TGCGCCAGCAGTGAGGTCTACTCTGGGGCCAACGTCCTGACTTTC. The V call is TRBV10-2, the J call TRBJ2-6; D not resolved. The ends were cut back, 2 bases at V and 0 bases at J, with 5 bases in the middle. Germline CDR1 and CDR2: WSHSY and SAAADI. The CDR3 sequence is 15 residues long.

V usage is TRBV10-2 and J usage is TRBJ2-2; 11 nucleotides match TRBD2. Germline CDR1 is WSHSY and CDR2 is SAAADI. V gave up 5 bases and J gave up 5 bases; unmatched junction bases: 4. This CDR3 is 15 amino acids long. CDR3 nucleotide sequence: TGCGCCAGCAGTAGTAGCGGGGGGGTAACCGGGGAGCTGTTTTTT. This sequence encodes CASSSSGGVTGELFF.

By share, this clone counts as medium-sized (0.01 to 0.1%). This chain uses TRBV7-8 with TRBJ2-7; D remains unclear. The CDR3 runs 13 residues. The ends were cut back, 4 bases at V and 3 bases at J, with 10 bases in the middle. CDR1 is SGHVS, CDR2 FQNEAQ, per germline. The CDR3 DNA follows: TGTGCCAGCAGCTCCCAAAGCCTCTACGAGCAGTACTTC. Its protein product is CASSSQSLYEQYF.

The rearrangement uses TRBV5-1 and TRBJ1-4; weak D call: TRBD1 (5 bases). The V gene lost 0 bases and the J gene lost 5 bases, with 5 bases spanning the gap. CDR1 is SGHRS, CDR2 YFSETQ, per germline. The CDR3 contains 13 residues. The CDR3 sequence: CASSLDRNEKLFF. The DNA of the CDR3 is TGCGCCAGCAGCTTGGACAGGAATGAAAAACTGTTTTTT. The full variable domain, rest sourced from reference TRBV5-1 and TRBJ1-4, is KAGVTQTPRYLIKTRGQQVTLSCSPISGHRSVSWYQQTPGQGLQFLFEYFSETQRNKGNFPGRFSGRQFSNSRSEMNVSTLELGDSALYLCASSLDRNEKLFFGSGTQLSVL.

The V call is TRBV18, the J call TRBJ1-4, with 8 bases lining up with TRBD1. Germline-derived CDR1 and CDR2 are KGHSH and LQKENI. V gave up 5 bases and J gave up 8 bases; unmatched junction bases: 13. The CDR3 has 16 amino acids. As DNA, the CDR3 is TGTGCCAGCTCAACAATCGGGTGGACAGGGAAGGAAAAACTGTTTTTT. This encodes CASSTIGWTGKEKLFF.

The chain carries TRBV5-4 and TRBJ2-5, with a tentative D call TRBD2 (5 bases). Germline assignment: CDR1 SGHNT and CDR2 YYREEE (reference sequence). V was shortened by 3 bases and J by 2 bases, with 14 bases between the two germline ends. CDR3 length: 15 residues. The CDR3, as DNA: TGTGCCAGCAGCTCGAGGGATTCAGTTCAAGAGACCCAGTACTTC. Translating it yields CASSSRDSVQETQYF.

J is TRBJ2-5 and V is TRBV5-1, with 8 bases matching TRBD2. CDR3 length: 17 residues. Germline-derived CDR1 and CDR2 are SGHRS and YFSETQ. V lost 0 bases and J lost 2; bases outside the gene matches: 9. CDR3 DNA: TGCGCCAGCAGCTTGGCGCTTAGCGGGGTCGCACAAGAGACCCAGTACTTC. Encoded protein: CASSLALSGVAQETQYF.

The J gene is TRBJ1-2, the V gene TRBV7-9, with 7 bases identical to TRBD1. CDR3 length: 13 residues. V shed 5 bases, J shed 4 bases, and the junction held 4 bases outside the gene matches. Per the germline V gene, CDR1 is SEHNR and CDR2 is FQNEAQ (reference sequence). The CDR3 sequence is CASSPEGAYGYTF. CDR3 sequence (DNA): TGTGCCAGCAGCCCTGAGGGGGCCTATGGCTACACCTTC.

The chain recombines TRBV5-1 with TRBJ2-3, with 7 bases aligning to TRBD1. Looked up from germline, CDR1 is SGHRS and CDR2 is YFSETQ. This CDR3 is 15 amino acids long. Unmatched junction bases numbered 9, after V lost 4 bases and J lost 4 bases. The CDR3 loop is CASSPGTEGADTQYF. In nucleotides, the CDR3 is TGCGCCAGCAGCCCCGGGACAGAAGGGGCAGATACGCAGTATTTT.